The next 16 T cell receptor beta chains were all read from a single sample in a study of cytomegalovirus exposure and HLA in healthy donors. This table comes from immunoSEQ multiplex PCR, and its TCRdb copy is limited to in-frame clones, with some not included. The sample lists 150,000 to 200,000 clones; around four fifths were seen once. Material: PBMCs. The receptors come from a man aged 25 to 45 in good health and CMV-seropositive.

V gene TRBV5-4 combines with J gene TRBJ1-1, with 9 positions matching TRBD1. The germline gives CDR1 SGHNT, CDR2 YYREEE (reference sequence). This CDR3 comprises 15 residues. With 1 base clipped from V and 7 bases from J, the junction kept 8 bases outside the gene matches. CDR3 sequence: CASSLTGGGFSEAFF. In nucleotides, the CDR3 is TGTGCCAGCAGCTTGACAGGGGGCGGGTTTAGTGAAGCTTTCTTT.

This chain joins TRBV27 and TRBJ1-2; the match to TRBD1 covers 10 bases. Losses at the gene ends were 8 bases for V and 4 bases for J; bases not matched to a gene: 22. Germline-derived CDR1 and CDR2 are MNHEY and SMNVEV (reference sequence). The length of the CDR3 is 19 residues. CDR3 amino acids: CASRYPDGTGDRFSYGYTF. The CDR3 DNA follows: TGTGCCAGCCGTTACCCTGACGGGACAGGGGATCGTTTTAGCTATGGCTACACCTTC.

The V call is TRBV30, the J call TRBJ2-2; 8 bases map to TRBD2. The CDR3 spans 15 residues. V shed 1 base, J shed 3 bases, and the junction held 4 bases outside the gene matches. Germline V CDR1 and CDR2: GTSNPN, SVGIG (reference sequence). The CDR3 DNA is TGTGCCTGGAGTGAGCGGGGGCCCCACACCGGGGAGCTGTTTTTT. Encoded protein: CAWSERGPHTGELFF.

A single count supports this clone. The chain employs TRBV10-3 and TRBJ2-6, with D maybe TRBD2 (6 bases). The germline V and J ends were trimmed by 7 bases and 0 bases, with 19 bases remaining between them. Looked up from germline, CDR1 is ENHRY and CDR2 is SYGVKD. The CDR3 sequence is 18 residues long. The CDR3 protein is CAIMGLGGVNSGANVLTF. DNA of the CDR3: TGTGCCATCATGGGACTCGGAGGGGTGAACTCTGGGGCCAACGTCCTGACTTTC.

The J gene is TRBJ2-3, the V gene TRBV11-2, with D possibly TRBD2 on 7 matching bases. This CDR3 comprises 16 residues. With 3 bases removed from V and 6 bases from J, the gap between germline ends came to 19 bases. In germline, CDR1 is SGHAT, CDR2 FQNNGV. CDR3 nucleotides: TGTGCCAGCAGCTTGGTGTTGGGGGGGCCAGGGGATACGCAGTATTTT. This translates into CASSLVLGGPGDTQYF.

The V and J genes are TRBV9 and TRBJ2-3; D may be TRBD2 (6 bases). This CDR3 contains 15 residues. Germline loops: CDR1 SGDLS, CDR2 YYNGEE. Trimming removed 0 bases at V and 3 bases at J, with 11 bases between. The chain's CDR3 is CASSVGGGTTDTQYF. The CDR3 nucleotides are TGTGCCAGCAGCGTAGGAGGAGGGACGACAGATACGCAGTATTTT.

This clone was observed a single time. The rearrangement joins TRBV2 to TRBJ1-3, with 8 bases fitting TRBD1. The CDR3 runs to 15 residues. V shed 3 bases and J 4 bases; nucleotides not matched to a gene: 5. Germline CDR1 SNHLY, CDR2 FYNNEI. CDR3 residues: CASSEFQGAGNTIYF. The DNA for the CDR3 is TGTGCCAGCAGTGAGTTCCAGGGGGCGGGAAACACCATATATTTT.

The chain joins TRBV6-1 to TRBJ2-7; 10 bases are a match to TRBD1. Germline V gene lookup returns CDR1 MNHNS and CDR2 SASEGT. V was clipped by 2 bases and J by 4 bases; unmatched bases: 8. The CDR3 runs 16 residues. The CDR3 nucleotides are TGTGCCAGCAGTGAATATTACGACAGGGGGCGGTACGAGCAGTACTTC. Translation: CASSEYYDRGRYEQYF.

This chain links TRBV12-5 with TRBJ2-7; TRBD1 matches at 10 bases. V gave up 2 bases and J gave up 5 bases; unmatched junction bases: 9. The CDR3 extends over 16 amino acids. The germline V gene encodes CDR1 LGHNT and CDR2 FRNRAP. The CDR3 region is CASGLFGRDRGDEQYF. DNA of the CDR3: TGTGCTAGTGGTTTGTTTGGGCGGGACAGGGGTGACGAGCAGTACTTC.

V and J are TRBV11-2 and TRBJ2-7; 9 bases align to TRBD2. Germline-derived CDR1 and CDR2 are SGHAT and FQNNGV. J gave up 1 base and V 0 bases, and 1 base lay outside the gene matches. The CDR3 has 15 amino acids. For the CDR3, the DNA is TGTGCCAGCAGCTTAGAAGCGGGGGGATCCTACGAGCAGTACTTC. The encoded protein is CASSLEAGGSYEQYF.

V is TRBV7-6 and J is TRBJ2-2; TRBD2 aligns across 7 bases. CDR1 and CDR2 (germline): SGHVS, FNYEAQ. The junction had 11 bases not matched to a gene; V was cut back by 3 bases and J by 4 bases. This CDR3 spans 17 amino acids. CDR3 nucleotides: TGTGCCAGCAGCTTCCAAGGAACCGGGACTATCACCGGGGAGCTGTTTTTT. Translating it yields CASSFQGTGTITGELFF.

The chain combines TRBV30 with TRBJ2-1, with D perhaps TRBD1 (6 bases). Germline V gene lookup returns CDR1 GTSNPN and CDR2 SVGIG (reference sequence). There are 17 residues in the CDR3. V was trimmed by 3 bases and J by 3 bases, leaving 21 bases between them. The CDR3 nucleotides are TGTGCCTGGAGAGGGGGTGGTAGAGGGACCAACTACAATGAGCAGTTCTTC. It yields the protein CAWRGGGRGTNYNEQFF.

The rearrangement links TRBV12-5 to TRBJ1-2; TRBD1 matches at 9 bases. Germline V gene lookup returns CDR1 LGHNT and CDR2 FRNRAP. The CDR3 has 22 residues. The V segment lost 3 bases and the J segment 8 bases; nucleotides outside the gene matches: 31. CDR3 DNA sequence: TGTGCTAGTGGTTTTGTGGTAGTTTTGGGGTCGAGACAGGGGGAATCGGTTGCCGGCTACACCTTC. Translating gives CASGFVVVLGSRQGESVAGYTF.

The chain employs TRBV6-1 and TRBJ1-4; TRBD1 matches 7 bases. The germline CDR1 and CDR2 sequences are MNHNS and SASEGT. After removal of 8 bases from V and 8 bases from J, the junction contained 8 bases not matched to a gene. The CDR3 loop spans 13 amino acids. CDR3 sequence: CASEKGAGEKLFF. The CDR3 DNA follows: TGTGCCAGCGAAAAGGGGGCTGGAGAAAAACTGTTTTTT.

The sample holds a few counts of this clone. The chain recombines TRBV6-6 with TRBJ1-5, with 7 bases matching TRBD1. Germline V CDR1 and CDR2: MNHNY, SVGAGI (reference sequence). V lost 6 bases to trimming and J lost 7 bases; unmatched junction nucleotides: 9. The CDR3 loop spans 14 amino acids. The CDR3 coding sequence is TGTGCCAGCAGAAGCGGACAGGTCGAACAGCCCCAGCATTTT. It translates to CASRSGQVEQPQHF.

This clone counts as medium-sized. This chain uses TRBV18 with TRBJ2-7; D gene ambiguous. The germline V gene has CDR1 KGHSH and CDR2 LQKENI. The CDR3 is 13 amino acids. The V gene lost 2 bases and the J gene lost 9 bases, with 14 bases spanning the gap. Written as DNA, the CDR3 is TGTGCCAGCTCACCAGAGAAAACAGTGGTGCAGTACTTC. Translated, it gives CASSPEKTVVQYF.